This TCR beta chain was captured in a study of T cells in Graves' hyperthyroidism and ophthalmopathy. Patients aged 18 to 65 had newly diagnosed hyperthyroidism that had lasted under 2 months. Regions amplified from RNA transcripts were the TCR beta CDR3 regions. The HTBI primer set was used in a first-round RT-PCR of the TCR CDR3. TCRdb reanalysed the multiplex PCR reads using MiXCR and keeps one entry per CDR3 protein. Here the sample spans some 92,000 distinct CDR3 sequences, roughly 40% being singletons. Germline CDR1 and CDR2: SNHLY and FYNNEI. The CDR3 covers 13 residues. On this clonotype itself: At one end, the junction sequence differs from germline, possibly due to a read error.

The receptor was isolated from a woman in her twenties or thirties with Graves' hyperthyroidism. J is TRBJ1-5 and V is TRBV2; D gene ambiguous. The specimen was peripheral blood or thyroid tissue (not recorded which). The CDR3 loop is CASRGAWNQLQHF. For the CDR3, the DNA is TGTGCCAGCAGGGGAGCCTGGAATCAGCTCCAGCATTTT.